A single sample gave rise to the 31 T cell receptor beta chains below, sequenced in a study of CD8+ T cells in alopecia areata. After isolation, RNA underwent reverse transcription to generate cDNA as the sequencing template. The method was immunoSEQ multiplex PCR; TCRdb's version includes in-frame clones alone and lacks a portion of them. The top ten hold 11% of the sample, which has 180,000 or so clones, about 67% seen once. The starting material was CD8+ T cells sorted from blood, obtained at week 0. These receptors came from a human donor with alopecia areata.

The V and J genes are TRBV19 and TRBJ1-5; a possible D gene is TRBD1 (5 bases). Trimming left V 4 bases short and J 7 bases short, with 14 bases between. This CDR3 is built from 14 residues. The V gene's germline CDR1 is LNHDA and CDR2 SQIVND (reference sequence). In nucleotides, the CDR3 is TGTGCCAGTAGTAGGCAGGGTGTGGACCAGCCCCAGCATTTT. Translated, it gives CASSRQGVDQPQHF.

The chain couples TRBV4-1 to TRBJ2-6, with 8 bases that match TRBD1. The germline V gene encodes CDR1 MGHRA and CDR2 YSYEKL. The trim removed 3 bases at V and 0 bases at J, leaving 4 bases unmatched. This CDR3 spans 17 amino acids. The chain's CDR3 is CASSQRTGPSGANVLTF. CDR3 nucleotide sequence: TGCGCCAGCAGCCAGCGGACAGGGCCCTCTGGGGCCAACGTCCTGACTTTC.

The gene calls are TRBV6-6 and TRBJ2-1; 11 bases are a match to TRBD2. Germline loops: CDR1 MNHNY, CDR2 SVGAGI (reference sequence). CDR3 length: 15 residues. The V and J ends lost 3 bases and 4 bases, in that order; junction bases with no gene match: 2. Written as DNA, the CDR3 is TGTGCCAGCAGTTATACTAGCGGGGGATACAATGAGCAGTTCTTC. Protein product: CASSYTSGGYNEQFF.

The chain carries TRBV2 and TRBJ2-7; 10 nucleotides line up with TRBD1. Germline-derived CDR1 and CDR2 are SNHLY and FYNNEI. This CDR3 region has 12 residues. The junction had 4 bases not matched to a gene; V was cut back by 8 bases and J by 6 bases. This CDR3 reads CASEDRGVEQYF. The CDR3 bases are TGTGCCAGCGAGGACAGGGGGGTCGAGCAGTACTTC.

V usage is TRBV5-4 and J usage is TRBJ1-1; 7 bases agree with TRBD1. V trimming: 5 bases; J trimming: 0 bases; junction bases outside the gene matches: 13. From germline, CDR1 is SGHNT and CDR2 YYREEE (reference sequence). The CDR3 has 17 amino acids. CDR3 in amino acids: CASSLALTGFMNTEAFF. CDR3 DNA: TGTGCCAGCAGTTTAGCATTGACAGGGTTCATGAACACTGAAGCTTTCTTT.

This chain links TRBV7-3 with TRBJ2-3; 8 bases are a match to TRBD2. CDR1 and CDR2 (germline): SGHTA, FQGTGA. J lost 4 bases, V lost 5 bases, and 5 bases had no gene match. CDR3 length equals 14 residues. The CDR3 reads CASSLGLAPDTQYF. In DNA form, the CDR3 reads TGTGCCAGCAGCCTAGGACTAGCCCCAGATACGCAGTATTTT.

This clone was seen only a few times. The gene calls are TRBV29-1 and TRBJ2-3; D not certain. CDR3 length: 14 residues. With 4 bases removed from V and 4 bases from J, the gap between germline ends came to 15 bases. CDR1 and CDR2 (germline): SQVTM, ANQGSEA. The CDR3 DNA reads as TGCAGCGTTGGAAACACCGGCCTGTCAGATACGCAGTATTTT. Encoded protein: CSVGNTGLSDTQYF.

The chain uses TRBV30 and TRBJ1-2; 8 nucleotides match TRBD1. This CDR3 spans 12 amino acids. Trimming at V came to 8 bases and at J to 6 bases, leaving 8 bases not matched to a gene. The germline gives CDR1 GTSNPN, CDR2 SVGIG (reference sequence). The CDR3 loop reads CAKRTGLDGYTF. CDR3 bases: TGTGCCAAGCGGACAGGGCTGGATGGCTACACCTTC.

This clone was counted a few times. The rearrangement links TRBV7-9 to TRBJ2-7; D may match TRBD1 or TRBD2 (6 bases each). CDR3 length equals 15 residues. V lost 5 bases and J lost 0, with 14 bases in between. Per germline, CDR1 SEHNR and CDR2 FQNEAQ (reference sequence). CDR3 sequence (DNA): TGTGCCAGCAGCGGAGGGGGTTCTAGCTCCTACGAGCAGTACTTC. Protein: CASSGGGSSSYEQYF.

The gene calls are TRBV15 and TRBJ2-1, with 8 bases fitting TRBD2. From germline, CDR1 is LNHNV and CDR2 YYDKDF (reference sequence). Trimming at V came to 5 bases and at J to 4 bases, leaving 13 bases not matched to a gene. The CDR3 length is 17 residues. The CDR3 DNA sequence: TGTGCCACCAGCGGGTTAGGGGAGCGGGGGTCTTACAATGAGCAGTTCTTC. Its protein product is CATSGLGERGSYNEQFF.

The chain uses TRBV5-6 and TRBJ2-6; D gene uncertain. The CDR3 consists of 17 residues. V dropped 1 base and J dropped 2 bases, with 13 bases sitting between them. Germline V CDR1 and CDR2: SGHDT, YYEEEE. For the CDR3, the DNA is TGTGCCAGCAGCTTGATGTCTGTGGCTCCTGGGGCCAACGTCCTGACTTTC. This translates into CASSLMSVAPGANVLTF.

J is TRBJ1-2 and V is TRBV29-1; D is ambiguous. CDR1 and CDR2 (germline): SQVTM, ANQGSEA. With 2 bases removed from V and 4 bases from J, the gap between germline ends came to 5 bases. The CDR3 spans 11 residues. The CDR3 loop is CSVEMRYGYTF. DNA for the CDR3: TGCAGCGTTGAAATGCGCTATGGCTACACCTTC.

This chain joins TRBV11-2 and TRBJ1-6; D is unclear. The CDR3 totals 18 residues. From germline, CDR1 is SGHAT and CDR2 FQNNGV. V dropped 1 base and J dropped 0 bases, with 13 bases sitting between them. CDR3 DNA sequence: TGTGCCAGCAGCTTAGGAGGCAGTCACAGCTCCTATAATTCACCCCTCCACTTT. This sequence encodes CASSLGGSHSSYNSPLHF.

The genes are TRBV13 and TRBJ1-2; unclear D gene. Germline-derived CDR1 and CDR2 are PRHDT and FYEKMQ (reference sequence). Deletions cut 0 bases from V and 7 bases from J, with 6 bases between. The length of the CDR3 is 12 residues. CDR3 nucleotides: TGTGCCAGCAGCTTAGGCCTTGGTGGCTACACCTTC. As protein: CASSLGLGGYTF.

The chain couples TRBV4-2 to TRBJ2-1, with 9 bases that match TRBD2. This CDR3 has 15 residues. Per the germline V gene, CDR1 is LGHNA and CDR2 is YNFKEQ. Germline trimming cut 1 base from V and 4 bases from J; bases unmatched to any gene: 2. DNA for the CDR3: TGTGCCAGCAGCCAAGGCGCGGGGGGGTACAATGAGCAGTTCTTC. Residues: CASSQGAGGYNEQFF.

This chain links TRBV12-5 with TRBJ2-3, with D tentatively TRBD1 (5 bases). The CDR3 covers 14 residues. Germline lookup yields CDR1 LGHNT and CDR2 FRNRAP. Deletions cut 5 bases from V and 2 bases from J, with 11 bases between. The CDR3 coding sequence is TGTGCTAGTGGTCCCCAGGGCCTCACAGATACGCAGTATTTT. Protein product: CASGPQGLTDTQYF.

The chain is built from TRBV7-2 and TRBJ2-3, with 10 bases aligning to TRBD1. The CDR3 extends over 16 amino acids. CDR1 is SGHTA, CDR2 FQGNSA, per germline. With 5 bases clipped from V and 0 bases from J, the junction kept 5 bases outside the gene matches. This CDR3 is CASSIPGQGSTDTQYF. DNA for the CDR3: TGTGCCAGCAGCATACCGGGACAGGGGAGCACAGATACGCAGTATTTT. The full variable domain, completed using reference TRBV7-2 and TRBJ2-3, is GAGVSQSPSNKVTEKGKDVELRCDPISGHTALYWYRQSLGQGLEFLIYFQGNSAPDKSGLPSDRFSAERTGGSVSTLTIQRTQQEDSAVYLCASSIPGQGSTDTQYFGPGTRLTVL.

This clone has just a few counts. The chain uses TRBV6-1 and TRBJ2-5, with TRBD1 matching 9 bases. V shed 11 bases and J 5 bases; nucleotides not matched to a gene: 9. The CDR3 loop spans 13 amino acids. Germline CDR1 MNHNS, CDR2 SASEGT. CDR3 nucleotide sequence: TGTGCCGGACGGGACAGGGCTTCTGAGACCCAGTACTTC. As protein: CAGRDRASETQYF.

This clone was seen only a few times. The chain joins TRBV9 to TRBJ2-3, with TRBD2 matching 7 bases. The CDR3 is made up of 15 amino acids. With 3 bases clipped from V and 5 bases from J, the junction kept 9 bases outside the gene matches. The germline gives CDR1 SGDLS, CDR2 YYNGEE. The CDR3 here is CASSGEGIMVDTQYF. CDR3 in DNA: TGTGCCAGCAGCGGGGAGGGGATTATGGTAGATACGCAGTATTTT.

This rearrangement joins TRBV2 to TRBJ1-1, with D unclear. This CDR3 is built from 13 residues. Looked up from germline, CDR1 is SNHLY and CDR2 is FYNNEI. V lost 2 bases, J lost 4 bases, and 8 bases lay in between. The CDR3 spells CASSEITGTEAFF. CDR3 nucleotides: TGTGCCAGCAGTGAAATAACTGGCACTGAAGCTTTCTTT.

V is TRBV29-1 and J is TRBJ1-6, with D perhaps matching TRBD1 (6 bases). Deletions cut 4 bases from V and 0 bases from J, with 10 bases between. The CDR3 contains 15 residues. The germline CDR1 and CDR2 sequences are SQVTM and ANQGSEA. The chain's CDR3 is CSVGDNSSYNSPLHF. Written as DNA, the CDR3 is TGCAGCGTTGGGGACAACAGCTCCTATAATTCACCCCTCCACTTT.

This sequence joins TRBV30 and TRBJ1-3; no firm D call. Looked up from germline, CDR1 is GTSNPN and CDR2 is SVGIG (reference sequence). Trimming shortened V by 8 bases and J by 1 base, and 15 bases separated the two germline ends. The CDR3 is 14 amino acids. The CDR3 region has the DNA TGTGCCCGGCGAGGGTTAACGTCTGGAAACACCATATATTTT. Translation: CARRGLTSGNTIYF.

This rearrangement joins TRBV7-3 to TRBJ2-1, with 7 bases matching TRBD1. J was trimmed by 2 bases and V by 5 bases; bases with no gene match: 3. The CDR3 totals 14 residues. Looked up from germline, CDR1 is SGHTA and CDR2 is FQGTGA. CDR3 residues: CASSPQGAYNEQFF. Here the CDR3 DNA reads TGTGCCAGCAGCCCCCAGGGGGCCTACAATGAGCAGTTCTTC. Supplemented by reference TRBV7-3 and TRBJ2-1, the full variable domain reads GAGVSQTPSNKVTEKGKYVELRCDPISGHTALYWYRQSLGQGPEFLIYFQGTGAADDSGLPNDRFFAVRPEGSVSTLKIQRTERGDSAVYLCASSPQGAYNEQFFGPGTRLTVL.

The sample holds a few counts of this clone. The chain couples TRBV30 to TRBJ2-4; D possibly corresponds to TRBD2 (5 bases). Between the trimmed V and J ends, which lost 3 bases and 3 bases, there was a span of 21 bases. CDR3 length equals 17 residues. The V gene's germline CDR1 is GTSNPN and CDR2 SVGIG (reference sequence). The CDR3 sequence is CAWSGYSFGGFKNIQYF. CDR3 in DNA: TGTGCCTGGAGCGGCTACAGCTTCGGAGGTTTCAAAAACATTCAGTACTTC.

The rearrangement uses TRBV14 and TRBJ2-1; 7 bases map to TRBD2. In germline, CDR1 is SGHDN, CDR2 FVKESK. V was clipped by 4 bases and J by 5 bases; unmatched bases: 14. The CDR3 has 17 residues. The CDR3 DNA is TGTGCCAGCAGCCGACAAAGAGATAGAAGCGGGGACAATGAGCAGTTCTTC. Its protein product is CASSRQRDRSGDNEQFF. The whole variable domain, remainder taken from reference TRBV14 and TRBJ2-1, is EAGVTQFPSHSVIEKGQTVTLRCDPISGHDNLYWYRRVMGKEIKFLLHFVKESKQDESGMPNNRFLAERTGGTYSTLKVQPAELEDSGVYFCASSRQRDRSGDNEQFFGPGTRLTVL.

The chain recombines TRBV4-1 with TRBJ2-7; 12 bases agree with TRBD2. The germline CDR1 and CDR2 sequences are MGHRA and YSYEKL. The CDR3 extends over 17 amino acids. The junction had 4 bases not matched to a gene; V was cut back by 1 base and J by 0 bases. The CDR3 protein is CASSQVWGLAGSYEQYF. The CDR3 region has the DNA TGCGCCAGCAGCCAAGTCTGGGGACTAGCGGGCTCCTACGAGCAGTACTTC.

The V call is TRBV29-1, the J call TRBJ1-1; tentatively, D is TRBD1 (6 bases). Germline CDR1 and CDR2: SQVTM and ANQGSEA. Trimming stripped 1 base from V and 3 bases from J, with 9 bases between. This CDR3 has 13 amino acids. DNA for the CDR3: TGCAGCGTTGAAGGAGGGGGAGACACTGAAGCTTTCTTT. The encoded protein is CSVEGGGDTEAFF.

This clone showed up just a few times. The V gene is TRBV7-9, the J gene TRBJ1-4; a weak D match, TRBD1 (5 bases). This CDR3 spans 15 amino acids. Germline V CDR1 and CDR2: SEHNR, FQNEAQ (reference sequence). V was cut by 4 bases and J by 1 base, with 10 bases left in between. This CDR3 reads CASSSSDRTNEKLFF. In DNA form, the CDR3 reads TGTGCCAGCAGCTCCTCCGACAGAACTAATGAAAAACTGTTTTTT.

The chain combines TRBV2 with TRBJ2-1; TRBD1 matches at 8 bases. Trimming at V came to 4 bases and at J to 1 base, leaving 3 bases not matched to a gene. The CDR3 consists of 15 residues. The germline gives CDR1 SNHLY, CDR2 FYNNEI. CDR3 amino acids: CASSAWTGSYNEQFF. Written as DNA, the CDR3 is TGTGCCAGCAGTGCCTGGACAGGGTCCTACAATGAGCAGTTCTTC.

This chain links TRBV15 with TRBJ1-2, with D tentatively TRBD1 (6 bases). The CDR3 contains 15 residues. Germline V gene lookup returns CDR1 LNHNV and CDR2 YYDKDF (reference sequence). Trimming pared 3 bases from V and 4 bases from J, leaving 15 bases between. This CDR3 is CATSSAKSDSYGYTF. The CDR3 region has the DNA TGTGCCACCAGCAGTGCTAAATCGGACAGCTATGGCTACACCTTC. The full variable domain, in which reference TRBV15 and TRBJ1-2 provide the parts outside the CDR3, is DAMVIQNPRYQVTQFGKPVTLSCSQTLNHNVMYWYQQKSSQAPKLLFHYYDKDFNNEADTPDNFQSRRPNTSFCFLDIRSPGLGDTAMYLCATSSAKSDSYGYTFGSGTRLTVV.

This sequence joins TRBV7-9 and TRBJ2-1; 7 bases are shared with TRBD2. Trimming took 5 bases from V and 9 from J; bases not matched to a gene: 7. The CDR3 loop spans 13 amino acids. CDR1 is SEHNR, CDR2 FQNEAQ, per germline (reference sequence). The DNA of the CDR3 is TGTGCCAGCAGCCCAAACACGGGGGGTGAGCAGTTCTTC. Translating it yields CASSPNTGGEQFF. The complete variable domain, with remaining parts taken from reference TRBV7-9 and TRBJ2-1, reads DTGVSQNPRHKITKRGQNVTFRCDPISEHNRLYWYRQTLGQGPEFLTYFQNEAQLEKSRLLSDRFSAERPKGSFSTLEIQRTEQGDSAMYLCASSPNTGGEQFFGPGTRLTVL.